The T cell receptor beta chain described here comes from a study of cytomegalovirus exposure and HLA in healthy donors. The CDR3 has 17 residues. The V segment lost 0 bases and the J segment 2 bases; nucleotides outside the gene matches: 6. Germline assignment: CDR1 SGHRS and CDR2 YFSETQ. Sequencing was performed with immunoSEQ multiplex PCR; in TCRdb, only in-frame clones are kept and a portion is missing. The sample contains 110,000 or so clones, more than 85% of which appear only once. The receptor's source is a man younger than 35 in good health and CMV-seropositive. The rearrangement uses TRBV5-1 and TRBJ2-3; 10 bases map to TRBD1. Sequencing input: PBMCs. The CDR3 loop reads CASSLAGGTGVTDTQYF. The CDR3 coding sequence is TGCGCCAGCAGCTTGGCCGGGGGGACAGGGGTCACAGATACGCAGTATTTT.